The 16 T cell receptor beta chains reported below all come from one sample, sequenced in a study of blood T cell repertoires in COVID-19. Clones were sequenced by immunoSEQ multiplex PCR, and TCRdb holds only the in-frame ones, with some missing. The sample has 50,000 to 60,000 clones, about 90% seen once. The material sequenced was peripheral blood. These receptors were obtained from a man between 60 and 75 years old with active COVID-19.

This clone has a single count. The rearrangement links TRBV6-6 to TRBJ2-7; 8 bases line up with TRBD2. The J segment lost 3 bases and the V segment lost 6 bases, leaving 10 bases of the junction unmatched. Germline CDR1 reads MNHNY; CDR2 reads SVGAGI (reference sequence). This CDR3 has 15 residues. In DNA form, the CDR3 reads TGTGCCAGCAGCAAAAGCGGGAGCTTGGACTACGAGCAGTACTTC. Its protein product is CASSKSGSLDYEQYF.

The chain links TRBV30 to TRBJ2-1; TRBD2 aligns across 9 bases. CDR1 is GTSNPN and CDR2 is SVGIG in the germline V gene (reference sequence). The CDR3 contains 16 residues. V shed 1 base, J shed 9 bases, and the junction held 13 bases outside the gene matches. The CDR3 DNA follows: TGTGCCTGGAGTGGGCCACTAGCGGGTGGGGTTGGTGAGCAGTTCTTC. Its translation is CAWSGPLAGGVGEQFF.

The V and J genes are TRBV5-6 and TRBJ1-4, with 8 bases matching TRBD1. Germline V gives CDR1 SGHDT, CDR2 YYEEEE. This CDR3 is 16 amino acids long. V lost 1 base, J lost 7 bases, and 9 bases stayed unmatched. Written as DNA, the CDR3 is TGTGCCAGCAGCTTGCGGACAGGGATTGAGGGTGAAAAACTGTTTTTT. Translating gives CASSLRTGIEGEKLFF.

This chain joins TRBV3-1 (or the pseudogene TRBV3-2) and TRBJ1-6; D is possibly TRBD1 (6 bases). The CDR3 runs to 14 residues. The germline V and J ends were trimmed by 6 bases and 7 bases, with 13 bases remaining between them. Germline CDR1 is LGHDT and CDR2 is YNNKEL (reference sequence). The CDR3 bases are TGTGCCAGCAGACAACAGGGTGAGAATTCACCCCTCCACTTT. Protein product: CASRQQGENSPLHF.

CDR3 nucleotides: TGTGCCAGCAGCTTAGGGGACACCCGCCGCGAGCAGTACTTC. Translated: CASSLGDTRREQYF. J is TRBJ2-7 and V is TRBV11-2; the D gene is possibly TRBD1 (6 bases). The germline CDR1 and CDR2 sequences are SGHAT and FQNNGV. V was cut by 1 base and J by 6 bases, with 13 bases left in between. There are 14 residues in the CDR3.

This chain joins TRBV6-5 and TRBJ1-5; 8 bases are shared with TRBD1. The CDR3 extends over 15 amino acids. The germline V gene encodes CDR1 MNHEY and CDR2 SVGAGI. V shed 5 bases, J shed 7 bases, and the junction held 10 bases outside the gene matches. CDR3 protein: CASSRTTGVRQPQHF. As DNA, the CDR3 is TGTGCCAGCAGTCGGACGACAGGGGTACGGCAGCCCCAGCATTTT.

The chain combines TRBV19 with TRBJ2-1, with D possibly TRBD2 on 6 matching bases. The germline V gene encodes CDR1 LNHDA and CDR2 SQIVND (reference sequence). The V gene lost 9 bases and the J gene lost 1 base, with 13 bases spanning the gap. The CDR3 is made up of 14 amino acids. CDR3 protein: CASALGTSYNEQFF. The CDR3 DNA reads TGTGCCAGCGCCCTAGGGACTTCCTACAATGAGCAGTTCTTC.

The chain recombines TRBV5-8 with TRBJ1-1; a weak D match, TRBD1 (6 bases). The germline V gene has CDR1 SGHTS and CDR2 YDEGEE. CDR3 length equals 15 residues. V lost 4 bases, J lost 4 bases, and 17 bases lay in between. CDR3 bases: TGTGCCAGCAGCCCAAGTCCAACAGGGCTCACTGAAGCTTTCTTT. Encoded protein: CASSPSPTGLTEAFF. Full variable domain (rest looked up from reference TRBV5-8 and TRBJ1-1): EAGVTQSPTHLIKTRGQQATLRCSPISGHTSVYWYQQALGLGLQFLLWYDEGEERNRGNFPPRFSGRQFPNYSSELNVNALELEDSALYLCASSPSPTGLTEAFFGQGTRLTVV.

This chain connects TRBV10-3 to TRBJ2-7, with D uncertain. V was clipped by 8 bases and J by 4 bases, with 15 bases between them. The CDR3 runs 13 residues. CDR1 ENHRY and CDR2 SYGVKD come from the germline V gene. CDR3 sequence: CAISESVVYEQYF. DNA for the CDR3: TGTGCCATCTCCGAATCAGTGGTATACGAGCAGTACTTC.

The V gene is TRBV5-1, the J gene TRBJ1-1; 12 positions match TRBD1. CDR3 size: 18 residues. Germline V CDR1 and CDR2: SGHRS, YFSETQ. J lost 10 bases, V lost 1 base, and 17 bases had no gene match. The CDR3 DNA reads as TGCGCCAGCAGCTTGTCAATCCAGGGGACAGGGGGCTTTGGAGTAGCTTTCTTT. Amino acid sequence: CASSLSIQGTGGFGVAFF.

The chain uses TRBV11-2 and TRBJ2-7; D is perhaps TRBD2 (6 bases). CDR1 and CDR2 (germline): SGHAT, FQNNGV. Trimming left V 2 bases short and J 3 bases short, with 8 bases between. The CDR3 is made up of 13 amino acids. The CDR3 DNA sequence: TGTGCCAGCAGCTTACCGGGACTCTACGAGCAGTACTTC. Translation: CASSLPGLYEQYF. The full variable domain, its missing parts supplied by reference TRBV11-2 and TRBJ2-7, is EAGVAQSPRYKIIEKRQSVAFWCNPISGHATLYWYQQILGQGPKLLIQFQNNGVVDDSQLPKDRFSAERLKGVDSTLKIQPAKLEDSAVYLCASSLPGLYEQYFGPGTRLTVT.

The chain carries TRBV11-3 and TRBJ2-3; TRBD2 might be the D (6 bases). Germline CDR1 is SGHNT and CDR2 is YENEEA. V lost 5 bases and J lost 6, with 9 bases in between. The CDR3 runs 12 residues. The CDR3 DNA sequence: TGTGCCAGCAGCCCAAGCGGGGATACGCAGTATTTT. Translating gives CASSPSGDTQYF.

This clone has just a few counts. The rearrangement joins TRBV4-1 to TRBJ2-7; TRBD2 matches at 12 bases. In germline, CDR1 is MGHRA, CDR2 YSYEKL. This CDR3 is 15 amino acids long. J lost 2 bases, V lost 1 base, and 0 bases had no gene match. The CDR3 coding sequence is TGCGCCAGCAGCCAAGGACTAGCGGGAGCCTACGAGCAGTACTTC. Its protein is CASSQGLAGAYEQYF.

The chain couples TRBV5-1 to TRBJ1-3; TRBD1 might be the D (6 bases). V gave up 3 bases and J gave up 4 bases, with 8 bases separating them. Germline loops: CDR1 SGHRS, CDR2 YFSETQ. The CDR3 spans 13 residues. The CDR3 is CASSWTVGNTIYF. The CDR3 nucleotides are TGCGCCAGCAGCTGGACAGTCGGAAACACCATATATTTT.

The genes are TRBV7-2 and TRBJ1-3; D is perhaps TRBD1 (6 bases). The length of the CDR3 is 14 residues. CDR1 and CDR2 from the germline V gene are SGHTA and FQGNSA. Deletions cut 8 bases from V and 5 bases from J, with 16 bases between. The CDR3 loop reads CASGVGGPRNTIYF. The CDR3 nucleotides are TGTGCCAGCGGGGTGGGGGGGCCTAGAAACACCATATATTTT.

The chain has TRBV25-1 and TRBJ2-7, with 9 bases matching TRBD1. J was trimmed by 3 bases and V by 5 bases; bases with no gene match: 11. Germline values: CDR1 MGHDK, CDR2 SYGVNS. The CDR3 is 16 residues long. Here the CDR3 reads CASSPIGDRANYEQYF. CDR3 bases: TGTGCCAGCAGTCCAATAGGGGACAGGGCCAACTACGAGCAGTACTTC.